Below are 17 T cell receptor beta chains sequenced from a single sample in a study of blood T cell repertoires in COVID-19. The table came from immunoSEQ multiplex PCR; TCRdb's copy has only in-frame clones and leaves some out. The data show 150,000 or so clones, around 89% seen once. The sequenced sample consisted of peripheral blood. The receptors were sampled from a man in his sixties with active or convalescent COVID-19.

V is TRBV7-3 and J is TRBJ1-6, with 7 bases lining up with TRBD1. This CDR3 region has 14 residues. CDR1 and CDR2 (germline): SGHTA, FQGTGA. V was clipped by 3 bases and J by 9 bases; unmatched bases: 5. The chain's CDR3 is CASSFQGVGSPLHF. DNA of the CDR3: TGTGCCAGCAGCTTCCAGGGGGTTGGTTCACCCCTCCACTTT.

The J gene is TRBJ1-4, the V gene TRBV21-1. TRBV21-1 corresponds to a pseudogene. The length of the CDR3 is 20 residues. The CDR3 DNA sequence: TGTGCCAGCAGCAAAGTACGAAAAGTAGTGGGGGGAGGGAGGAATGAAAAACTGTTTTTT. Protein: CASSKVRKVVGGGRNEKLFF.

This chain links TRBV9 with TRBJ2-1, with TRBD2 matching over 12 bases. The trim removed 0 bases at V and 9 bases at J, leaving 4 bases unmatched. Germline CDR1 SGDLS, CDR2 YYNGEE. The CDR3 is 15 amino acids. CDR3 in DNA: TGTGCCAGCAGCGTAGATGTACTAGCGGGAGGTGAGCAGTTCTTC. Translated: CASSVDVLAGGEQFF.

The chain is built from TRBV3-1 (or the pseudogene TRBV3-2) and TRBJ2-5; D perhaps matches TRBD2 (5 bases). The CDR3 extends over 14 amino acids. Germline V gives CDR1 LGHDT, CDR2 YNNKEL (reference sequence). V lost 5 bases and J lost 2, with 12 bases in between. This CDR3 reads CASSAQPGQETQYF. CDR3 sequence (DNA): TGTGCCAGCAGCGCCCAACCGGGACAAGAGACCCAGTACTTC.

The chain combines TRBV3-1 (or the pseudogene TRBV3-2) with TRBJ2-1, with D maybe TRBD1 (5 bases). The CDR3 is made up of 16 amino acids. Per the germline V gene, CDR1 is LGHDT and CDR2 is YNNKEL (reference sequence). V gave up 1 base and J gave up 4 bases, with 14 bases separating them. CDR3 sequence: CASSQGGRGIYNEQFF. Here the CDR3 DNA reads TGTGCCAGCAGCCAAGGGGGAAGGGGAATTTACAATGAGCAGTTCTTC.

The chain is built from TRBV28 and TRBJ1-6, with TRBD1 matching over 8 bases. The CDR3 totals 15 residues. Germline V lookup: CDR1 MDHEN, CDR2 SYDVKM. J lost 8 bases, V lost 6 bases, and 9 bases had no gene match. CDR3 region: CASRAGGAGDSPLHF. The CDR3 bases are TGTGCCAGCAGGGCAGGGGGCGCCGGGGATTCACCCCTCCACTTT.

The rearrangement uses TRBV20-1 and TRBJ1-2, with no clear D. Looked up from germline, CDR1 is DFQATT and CDR2 is SNEGSKA (reference sequence). The CDR3 loop spans 9 amino acids. The DNA of the CDR3 is TGCAGGTCAGACTATGGCTACACCTTC. Translation: CRSDYGYTF.

The chain joins TRBV7-9 to TRBJ1-4; D is possibly TRBD1 (5 bases). Deletions cut 0 bases from V and 4 bases from J, with 9 bases between. From germline, CDR1 is SEHNR and CDR2 FQNEAQ (reference sequence). This CDR3 is 15 amino acids long. The CDR3 protein is CASSLAATVNEKLFF. In DNA form, the CDR3 reads TGTGCCAGCAGCTTAGCGGCGACAGTTAATGAAAAACTGTTTTTT.

This chain links TRBV9 with TRBJ1-2; D unresolved. Between the trimmed V and J ends, which lost 0 bases and 1 base, there was a span of 4 bases. Germline V lookup: CDR1 SGDLS, CDR2 YYNGEE. This CDR3 is built from 13 residues. The CDR3 DNA reads as TGTGCCAGCAGCGTAGACATTAACTATGGCTACACCTTC. This encodes CASSVDINYGYTF.

The chain combines TRBV5-5 with TRBJ2-1; TRBD2 agrees at 10 bases. Per the germline V gene, CDR1 is SGHKS and CDR2 is YYEKEE (reference sequence). The CDR3 consists of 16 residues. Losses at the gene ends were 0 bases for V and 6 bases for J; bases not matched to a gene: 6. CDR3 loop: CASSLGSSGGANEQFF. The CDR3 DNA follows: TGTGCCAGCAGCTTGGGTTCCAGCGGGGGGGCCAATGAGCAGTTCTTC. Combining the CDR3 with reference TRBV5-5 and TRBJ2-1 gives the whole variable domain DAGVTQSPTHLIKTRGQQVTLRCSPISGHKSVSWYQQVLGQGPQFIFQYYEKEERGRGNFPDRFSARQFPNYSSELNVNALLLGDSALYLCASSLGSSGGANEQFFGPGTRLTVL.

In this sample, this clone turned up once. V gene TRBV28 combines with J gene TRBJ2-6; D might be TRBD1 (6 bases). From germline, CDR1 is MDHEN and CDR2 SYDVKM. The CDR3 covers 15 residues. V lost 5 bases, J lost 4 bases, and 12 bases lay in between. Here the CDR3 DNA reads TGTGCCAGCAGTCTACAGGGAAACGGGGCCAACGTCCTGACTTTC. Encoded protein: CASSLQGNGANVLTF.

The chain recombines TRBV19 with TRBJ1-4; 9 positions agree with TRBD1. The V segment lost 4 bases and the J segment 7 bases; nucleotides outside the gene matches: 7. CDR1 is LNHDA, CDR2 SQIVND, per germline (reference sequence). This CDR3 spans 15 amino acids. The CDR3 is CASSTRTGGVEKLFF. CDR3 bases: TGTGCCAGTAGTACCCGCACAGGGGGCGTTGAAAAACTGTTTTTT.

The chain combines TRBV23-1 with TRBJ2-7, with D perhaps matching TRBD1 (6 bases). TRBV23-1 is reported as an ORF; its role is uncertain. This CDR3 is 17 amino acids long. The V end lost 3 bases, the J end lost 2 bases, and 20 bases lay between the germline ends. The DNA for the CDR3 is TGCGCCAGCAGTCATGAAGGGGGTCGGGGAGTCACCTACGAGCAGTACTTC. As protein: CASSHEGGRGVTYEQYF.

The chain joins TRBV30 to TRBJ1-2; a possible D gene is TRBD1 (5 bases). Germline-derived CDR1 and CDR2 are GTSNPN and SVGIG (reference sequence). V was clipped by 5 bases and J by 8 bases, with 15 bases between them. This CDR3 is built from 12 residues. The CDR3 loop is CAWATVFEGYTF. CDR3 nucleotide sequence: TGTGCCTGGGCGACAGTCTTTGAGGGCTACACCTTC. Drawing the rest from reference TRBV30 and TRBJ1-2, the complete variable domain is SQTIHQWPATLVQPVGSPLSLECTVEGTSNPNLYWYRQAAGRGLQLLFYSVGIGQISSEVPQNLSASRPQDRQFILSSKKLLLSDSGFYLCAWATVFEGYTFGSGTRLTVV.

The V call is TRBV28, the J call TRBJ2-3; 7 nucleotides align to TRBD2. J gave up 0 bases and V 8 bases, and 8 bases lay outside the gene matches. Germline loops: CDR1 MDHEN, CDR2 SYDVKM. This CDR3 comprises 15 residues. DNA for the CDR3: TGTGCCAGCTTCCCCGGGGGGTATAGCACAGATACGCAGTATTTT. It is translated as CASFPGGYSTDTQYF. The full variable domain, its missing parts supplied by reference TRBV28 and TRBJ2-3, is DVKVTQSSRYLVKRTGEKVFLECVQDMDHENMFWYRQDPGLGLRLIYFSYDVKMKEKGDIPEGYSVSREKKERFSLILESASTNQTSMYLCASFPGGYSTDTQYFGPGTRLTVL.

V is TRBV7-3 and J is TRBJ2-2, with a tentative D call TRBD2 (5 bases). The germline CDR1 and CDR2 sequences are SGHTA and FQGTGA. This CDR3 has 14 amino acids. The V gene lost 4 bases and the J gene lost 7 bases, with 13 bases spanning the gap. The CDR3 DNA reads TGTGCCAGCAGCTCCGGACCCCGGGGCGGGGAGCTGTTTTTT. Residues: CASSSGPRGGELFF.

This clone was seen only once. This chain links TRBV5-4 with TRBJ2-3; 9 nucleotides align to TRBD2. The V segment lost 0 bases and the J segment 4 bases; nucleotides outside the gene matches: 6. The CDR3 has 16 residues. Germline V gene data show CDR1 as SGHNT and CDR2 as YYREEE (reference sequence). The CDR3 DNA reads as TGTGCCAGCAGCTTGGGACTAGCGGAAGATGCAGATACGCAGTATTTT. Amino acid sequence: CASSLGLAEDADTQYF. Filled out from reference TRBV5-4 and TRBJ2-3, the complete variable domain reads ETGVTQSPTHLIKTRGQQVTLRCSSQSGHNTVSWYQQALGQGPQFIFQYYREEENGRGNFPPRFSGLQFPNYSSELNVNALELDDSALYLCASSLGLAEDADTQYFGPGTRLTVL.